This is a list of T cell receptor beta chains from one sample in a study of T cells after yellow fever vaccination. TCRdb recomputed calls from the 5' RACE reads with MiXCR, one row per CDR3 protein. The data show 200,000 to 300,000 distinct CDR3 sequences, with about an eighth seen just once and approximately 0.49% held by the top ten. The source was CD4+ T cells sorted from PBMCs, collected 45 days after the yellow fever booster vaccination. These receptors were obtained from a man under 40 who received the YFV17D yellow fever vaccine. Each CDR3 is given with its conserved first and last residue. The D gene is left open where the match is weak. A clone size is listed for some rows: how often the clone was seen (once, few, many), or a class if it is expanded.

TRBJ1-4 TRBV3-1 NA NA TGTGCCAGCAGCCACGGCCAGGGACCGGCTAATGAAAAACTGTTTTTT CASSHGQGPANEKLFF
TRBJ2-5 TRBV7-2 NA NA TGTGCCAGCAGCCGGGGACTCTCAGAGACCCAGTACTTC CASSRGLSETQYF
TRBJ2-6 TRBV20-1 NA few TGCAGTGCTCCAGAAGCAGGGACTGGGGCCAACGTCCTGACTTTC CSAPEAGTGANVLTF
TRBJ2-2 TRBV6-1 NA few TGTGCCAGCATCTCCCCGGGCCCGGGACGCACCGGGGAGCTGTTTTTT CASISPGPGRTGELFF
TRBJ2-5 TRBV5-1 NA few TGCGCCAGCAGCTTGGCCGGGAGACGGGATGAGACCCAGTACTTC CASSLAGRRDETQYF
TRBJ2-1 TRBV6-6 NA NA TGTGCCAGCAGCTCTTTGGGGCAGAATGAGCAGTTCTTC CASSSLGQNEQFF
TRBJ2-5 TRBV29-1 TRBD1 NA TGCAGCGCTTCAGGGGGAAAAGAGACCCAGTACTTC CSASGGKETQYF
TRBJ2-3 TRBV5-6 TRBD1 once TGTGCCAGCAGCCTAAGACAGGGAAGGTATTTT CASSLRQGRYF
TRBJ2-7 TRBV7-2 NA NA TGTGCCAGCAGCTTATCATCCCTACCCTACTACGAGCAGTACTTC CASSLSSLPYYEQYF
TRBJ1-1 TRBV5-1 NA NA TGCGCCAGCAGCTTGGATTTAGGGGAGTCTGAAGCTTTCTTT CASSLDLGESEAFF
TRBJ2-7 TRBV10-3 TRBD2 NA TGTGCCATCAGTTCCTCCGGACTAGCGAGCAACGAGCAGTACTTC CAISSSGLASNEQYF
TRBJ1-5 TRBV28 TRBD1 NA TGTGCCAGCGGACAGGGGAACAAACAGCCCCAGCATTTT CASGQGNKQPQHF
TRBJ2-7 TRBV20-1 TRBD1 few TGCAGTGCTCAAACACCGGGACAGGGAGTCTACGAGCAGTACTTC CSAQTPGQGVYEQYF
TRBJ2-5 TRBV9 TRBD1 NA TGTGCCAGCAGCGTCCAGGGAATACAGGGGGAGACCCAGTACTTC CASSVQGIQGETQYF
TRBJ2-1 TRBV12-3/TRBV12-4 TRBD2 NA TGTGCCAGCAGTCCTCACCTAGCGGGAGTGGTGAACAATGAGCAGTTCTTC CASSPHLAGVVNNEQFF
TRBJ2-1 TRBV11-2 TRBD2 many TGTGCCAGCAGCCCACAGACTAGCATCCATGAGCAGTTCTTC CASSPQTSIHEQFF
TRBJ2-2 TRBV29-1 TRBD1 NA TGCAGCGTTGCGGACAGGTGGTTGACCGGGGAGCTGTTTTTT CSVADRWLTGELFF
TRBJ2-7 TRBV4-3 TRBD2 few TGCGCCAGCAGCCCCCGGGGAGCGGGGCCCTCGGAGCAGTACTTC CASSPRGAGPSEQYF
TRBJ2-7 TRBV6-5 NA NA TGTGCCAGCAGTTACTCCACCTGGGGCTCCTACGAGCAGTACTTC CASSYSTWGSYEQYF
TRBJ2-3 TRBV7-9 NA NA TGTGCCAGCAGCTACGCCGTCACAGATACGCAGTATTTT CASSYAVTDTQYF
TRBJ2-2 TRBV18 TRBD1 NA TGTGCCAGCTCACGTTCCGGGACAGCGAACACCGGGGAGCTGTTTTTT CASSRSGTANTGELFF
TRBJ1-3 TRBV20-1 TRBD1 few TGCAGTGCTAGGCTGACAGGGGGAAACACCATATATTTT CSARLTGGNTIYF
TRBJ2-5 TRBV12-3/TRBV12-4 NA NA TGTGCCAGCAGTGCGTCCAGGGCTGGAGGATGGGAGACCCAGTACTTC CASSASRAGGWETQYF
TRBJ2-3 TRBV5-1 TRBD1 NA TGCGCCCGCAGCTTGGTCGGGACAGGGAATAAAGATACGCAGTATTTT CARSLVGTGNKDTQYF
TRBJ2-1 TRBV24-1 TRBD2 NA TGTGCCACCAGTGATACGACTAGCGGGAGGAGTAATGAGCAGTTCTTC CATSDTTSGRSNEQFF
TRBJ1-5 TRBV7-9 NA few TGTGCCAGCAGCTTAGCGGGGGTCAATCAGCCCCAGCATTTT CASSLAGVNQPQHF
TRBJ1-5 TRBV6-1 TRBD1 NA TGTGCCAGCAGCCCGGGACAGGGGAGTCTGGCAGGTCAGCCTCAGCATTTT CASSPGQGSLAGQPQHF
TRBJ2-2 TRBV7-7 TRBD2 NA TGTGCTAGCAGCTTAGTGGCGGGAGAATCTACCGGGGAGCTGTTTTTT CASSLVAGESTGELFF
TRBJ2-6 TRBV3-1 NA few TGTGCCAGCAGCCCTCCGGGCCTCAGCTCTGGGGCCAACGTCCTGACTTTC CASSPPGLSSGANVLTF
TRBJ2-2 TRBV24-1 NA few TGTGCCACCAGTGATTGGACAGCACCAAACACCGGGGAGCTGTTTTTT CATSDWTAPNTGELFF
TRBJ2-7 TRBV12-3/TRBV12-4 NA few TGTGCCAGCAGTTTAGGCGGGCGTCACGAGCAGTACTTC CASSLGGRHEQYF
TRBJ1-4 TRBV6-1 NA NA TGTGCCAGCATGTCCCGGGCCCTGGGAGGTGAAAAACTGTTTTTT CASMSRALGGEKLFF
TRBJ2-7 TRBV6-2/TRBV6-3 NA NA TGTGCCAGCAGTTACTCGACCCCGACATCCACCTACGAGCAGTACTTC CASSYSTPTSTYEQYF
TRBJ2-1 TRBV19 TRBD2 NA TGTGCCAGTAGTGAACTAGCGGGAGTCTACAATGAGCAGTTCTTC CASSELAGVYNEQFF
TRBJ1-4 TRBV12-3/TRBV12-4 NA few TGTGCCAGCAGTTTAGTTGGTGCGCGGATTGAAAAACTGTTTTTT CASSLVGARIEKLFF
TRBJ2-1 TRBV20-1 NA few TGCAGTGCTAGAGATCGATTGCTGTCTAGCAGATACGAGCAGTTCTTC CSARDRLLSSRYEQFF
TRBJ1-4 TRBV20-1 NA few TGCAGTGCTAGGAACAGCGGGGGGCGAGTGTTCGGAGAAAAACTGTTTTTT CSARNSGGRVFGEKLFF
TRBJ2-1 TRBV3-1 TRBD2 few TGTGCCAGCAGCCAACCTCGGGTAGCGGGAGTAAAAACGGGACGGGATGAGCAGTTCTTC CASSQPRVAGVKTGRDEQFF
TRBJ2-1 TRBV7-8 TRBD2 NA TGTGCCAGCAGCTTATGGAGGGCTAGCGGAGCAAACAATGAGCAGTTCTTC CASSLWRASGANNEQFF
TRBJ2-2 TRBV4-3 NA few TGCGCCAGCAGCCAAGATGGGATGTCGAACACCGGGGAGCTGTTTTTT CASSQDGMSNTGELFF
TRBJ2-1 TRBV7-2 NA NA TGTGCCAGCAGCAAGACTAGGTTCGATGAGCAGTTCTTC CASSKTRFDEQFF
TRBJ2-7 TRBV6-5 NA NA TGTGCCAGCAGTTACTCGACTATGGCGGGAACCGAGCAGTACTTC CASSYSTMAGTEQYF
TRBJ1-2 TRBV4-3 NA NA TGCGCCAGCAGCCAAGACTTGTCAACAGGACGGGACGGCTACACCTTC CASSQDLSTGRDGYTF
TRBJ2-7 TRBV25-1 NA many TGTGCCAGCATGGAAAGCTACGAGCAGTACTTC CASMESYEQYF
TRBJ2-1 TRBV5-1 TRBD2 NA TGCGCCAGCAGCTTTGGCGGGAGGGCCAGCGATGAGCAGTTCTTC CASSFGGRASDEQFF
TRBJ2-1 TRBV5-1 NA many TGCGCCAGCAGGGAGCCATCCAATAATGAGCAGTTCTTC CASREPSNNEQFF
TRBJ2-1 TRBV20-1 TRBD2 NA TGCAGTGCTAGAATCCAGGCCGGGACGGGTAGCGGGAGTGGGGGCTACAATGAGCAGTTCTTC CSARIQAGTGSGSGGYNEQFF
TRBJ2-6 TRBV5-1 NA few TGCGCCAGCAGCTTGGTGGCATCTGGGGCCAACGTCCTGACTTTC CASSLVASGANVLTF
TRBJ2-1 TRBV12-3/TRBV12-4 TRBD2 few TGTGCCAGCACCTCGGGACTAGCGAACCCCTACAATGAGCAGTTCTTC CASTSGLANPYNEQFF
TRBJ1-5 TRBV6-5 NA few TGTGCCAGCAGTTCCACTACGAATAGCAATCAGCCCCAGCATTTT CASSSTTNSNQPQHF
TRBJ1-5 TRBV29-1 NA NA TGCAGCGCGACCGGACAACAAGGGGAGCCCCAGCATTTT CSATGQQGEPQHF
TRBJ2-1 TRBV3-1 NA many TGTGCCAGCAGCCAAGATCTTGTGGACGGGCATTCAACCTACAATGAGCAGTTCTTC CASSQDLVDGHSTYNEQFF
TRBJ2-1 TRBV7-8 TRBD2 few TGTGCCAGCAGATCACGAGCGGGAACCTTCCACTCCTACAATGAGCAGTTCTTC CASRSRAGTFHSYNEQFF
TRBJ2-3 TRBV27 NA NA TGTGCCAGCAGCCTGAGGGTTGTGGATACGCAGTATTTT CASSLRVVDTQYF
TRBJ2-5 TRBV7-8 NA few TGTGCCAGCAGATTGTTGGATTTAGAGACCCAGTACTTC CASRLLDLETQYF
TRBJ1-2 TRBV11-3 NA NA TGTGCCAGCAGCCAAGCCCCGAACCAGGGCGGCTACACCTTC CASSQAPNQGGYTF
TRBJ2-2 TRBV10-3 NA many TGTGCCATCACAAGTGATTTTAACACCGGGGAGCTGTTTTTT CAITSDFNTGELFF
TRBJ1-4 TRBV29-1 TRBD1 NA TGCAGCGTTTTCGGACAGGGAAATGAAAAACTGTTTTTT CSVFGQGNEKLFF
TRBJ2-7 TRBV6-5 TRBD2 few TGTGCCAGCAGCTACCATTCGGGGGGGCCCTACGAGCAGTACTTC CASSYHSGGPYEQYF